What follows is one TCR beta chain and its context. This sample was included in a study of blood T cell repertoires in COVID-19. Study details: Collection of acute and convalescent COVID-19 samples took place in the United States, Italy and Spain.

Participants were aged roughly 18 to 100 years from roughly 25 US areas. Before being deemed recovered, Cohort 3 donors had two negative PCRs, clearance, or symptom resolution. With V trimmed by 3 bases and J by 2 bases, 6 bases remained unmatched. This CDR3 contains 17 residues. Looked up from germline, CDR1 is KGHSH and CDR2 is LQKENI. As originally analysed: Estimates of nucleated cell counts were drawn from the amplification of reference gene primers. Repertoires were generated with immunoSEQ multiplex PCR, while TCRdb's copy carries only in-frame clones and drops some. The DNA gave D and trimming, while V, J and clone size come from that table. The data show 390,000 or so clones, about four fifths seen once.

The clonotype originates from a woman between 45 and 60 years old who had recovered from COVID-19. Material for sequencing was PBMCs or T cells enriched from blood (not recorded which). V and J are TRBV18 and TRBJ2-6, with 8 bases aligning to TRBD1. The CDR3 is CASSPQQGAPGANVLTF. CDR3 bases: TGTGCCAGCTCACCGCAGCAGGGGGCGCCTGGGGCCAACGTCCTGACTTTC. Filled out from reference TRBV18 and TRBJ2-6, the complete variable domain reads NAGVMQNPRHLVRRRGQEARLRCSPMKGHSHVYWYRQLPEEGLKFMVYLQKENIIDESGMPKERFSAEFPKEGPSILRIQQVVRGDSAAYFCASSPQQGAPGANVLTFGAGSRLTVL.